The entry below describes one TCR beta chain. Its cognate antigen is unknown. It was with 60 Vbeta and 13 Jbeta primers that the PCR ran. Profiled with immunoSEQ multiplex PCR; TCRdb holds only in-frame clones, not every one. The sample holds 100,000 or so clones; more than 9.5% are singletons and the top ten take more than 15%. The CDR3 has 13 amino acids. Germline CDR1 reads SGHTA; CDR2 reads FQGNSA. V was clipped by 5 bases and J by 6 bases, with 10 bases between them. This sample stems from a study of cytomegalovirus exposure and HLA in healthy donors. General study findings and limits: The CMV antigen specificity of a few CMV-associated chains was confirmed through in vitro analysis. In the analysis, some V segments, TRBV6-2 and TRBV6-3 included, were excluded as indistinguishable. Presence/absence analysis assumed near-uniform sequencing depth across donors.

The chain joins TRBV7-2 to TRBJ2-2; D is unclear. Sequenced: PBMCs. This sequence originates from a man aged 35 to 55 in good health and CMV-seropositive. CDR3 loop: CASSALGAGELFF. The CDR3 nucleotides are TGTGCCAGCAGCGCTCTAGGTGCCGGGGAGCTGTTTTTT.